This T cell receptor beta chain was observed in a study of CD8 T cells in ankylosing spondylitis. Study-wide results and limits: Peripheral blood held disease-linked clones only at relatively low frequency, and these were CD8+. Roughly eight highly homologous variants formed a TCR beta motif that appeared characteristic of ankylosing spondylitis blood. Reported data indicate significant enrichment of disease-linked clones within matched ankylosing spondylitis synovial fluid. Prior work had noted some motif variants in reactive arthritis blood and synovial fluid.

It was by quantitative 5'-RACE with molecular barcodes that TCR beta libraries were made. TCRdb passed the 5' RACE reads through MiXCR, listing each CDR3 protein once. Among about 330,000 distinct CDR3 sequences listed, 8% were seen once. This clonotype was recorded many times. Its antigen is as yet unknown. The germline V gene encodes CDR1 MDHEN and CDR2 SYDVKM. This CDR3 region has 14 residues. V lost 6 bases to trimming and J lost 3 bases; unmatched junction nucleotides: 8. The chain recombines TRBV28 with TRBJ2-7; 7 positions agree with TRBD1. Source material: blood, either unsorted or a sorted T cell fraction (not recorded which). This TCR was recovered from a male donor with ankylosing spondylitis. The CDR3 nucleotides are TGTGCCAGCAGGACTTGGACAGGCCGCTACGAGCAGTACTTC. As protein: CASRTWTGRYEQYF.